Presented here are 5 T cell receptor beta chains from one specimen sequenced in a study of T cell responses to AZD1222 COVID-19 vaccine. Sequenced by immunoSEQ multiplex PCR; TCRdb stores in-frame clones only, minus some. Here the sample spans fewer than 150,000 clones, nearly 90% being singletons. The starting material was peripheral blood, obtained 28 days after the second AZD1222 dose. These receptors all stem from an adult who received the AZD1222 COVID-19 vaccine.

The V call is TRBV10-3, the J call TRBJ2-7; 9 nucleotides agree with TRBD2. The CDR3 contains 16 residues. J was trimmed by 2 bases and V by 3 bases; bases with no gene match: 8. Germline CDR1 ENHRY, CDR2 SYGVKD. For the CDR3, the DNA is TGTGCCATCAGTGAAGTGGCGGGAGGGCCACCCTACGAGCAGTACTTC. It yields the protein CAISEVAGGPPYEQYF.

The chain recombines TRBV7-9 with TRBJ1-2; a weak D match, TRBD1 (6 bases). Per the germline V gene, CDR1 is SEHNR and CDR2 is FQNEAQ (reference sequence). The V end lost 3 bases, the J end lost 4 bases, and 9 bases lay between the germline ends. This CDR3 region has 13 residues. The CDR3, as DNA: TGTGCCAGCAGCTTGCCGGGGGCCTATGGCTACACCTTC. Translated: CASSLPGAYGYTF.

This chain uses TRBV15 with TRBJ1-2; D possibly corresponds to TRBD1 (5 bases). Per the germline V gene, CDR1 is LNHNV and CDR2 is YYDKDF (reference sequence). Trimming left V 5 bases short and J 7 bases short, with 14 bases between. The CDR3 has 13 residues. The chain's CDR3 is CATSEYRRGGYTF. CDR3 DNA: TGTGCCACCAGCGAGTACAGGAGGGGTGGCTACACCTTC.

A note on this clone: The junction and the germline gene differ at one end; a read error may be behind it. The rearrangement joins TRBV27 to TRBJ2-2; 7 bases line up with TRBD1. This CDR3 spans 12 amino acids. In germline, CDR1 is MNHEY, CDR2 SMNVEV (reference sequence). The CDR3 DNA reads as TGTGCCAGCAGTTTTGGCTCAGGGGGGCTGTTTTTT. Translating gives CASSFGSGGLFF.

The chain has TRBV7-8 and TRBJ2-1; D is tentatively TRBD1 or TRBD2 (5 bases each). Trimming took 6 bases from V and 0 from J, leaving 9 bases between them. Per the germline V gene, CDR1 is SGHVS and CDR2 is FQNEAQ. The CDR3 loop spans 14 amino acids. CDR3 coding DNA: TGTGCCAGCAGGAATGGGGGCTCCTACAATGAGCAGTTCTTC. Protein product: CASRNGGSYNEQFF.